This T cell receptor (beta chain) was sequenced during a study of blood T cell repertoires in COVID-19. The CDR3 is 15 residues long. Germline V gives CDR1 MDHEN, CDR2 SYDVKM. The V gene end was trimmed by 4 bases and the J gene end by 4 bases; junction bases not matched to a gene: 4. Under the authors' procedure: Reference gene primer amplification gave estimated nucleated cell counts. TCRdb's table, derived via immunoSEQ multiplex PCR, lists solely in-frame clones and lacks some. For V, J and clone size, that table is used; D and trimming come from the DNA. The sample lists a few hundred thousand clones, over 80% seen once, with approximately 6.8% in the top ten. Participants were aged about 18 to 100 years from roughly 25 US areas.

The J gene is TRBJ1-5, the V gene TRBV28, with 10 nucleotides matching TRBD1. This clonotype was obtained from a woman in her thirties or forties who had recovered from COVID-19. Material for sequencing was PBMCs or T cells enriched from blood (not recorded which). The CDR3 reads CASSSLGQGNQPQHF. In DNA, the CDR3 is TGTGCCAGCAGTTCTTTGGGACAGGGGAATCAGCCCCAGCATTTT.